Listed below are T cell receptor beta chains from one sample, sequenced in a study of T cells after posttransplantation cyclophosphamide. Clones were read by immunoSEQ multiplex PCR, and TCRdb kept only the in-frame ones, dropping some. The sample records more than 20,000 clones, about 82% being singletons. The sequenced material came from PBMCs. The receptors originated from a woman aged 60-75 years with a blood cancer, CMV-positive, and with a related stem cell donor. Each CDR3 is given without its conserved first and last residue.

J,V,length,CDR3
TRBJ2-7,TRBV5-1,11,ASSLETRGEQY
TRBJ1-1,TRBV7-9,16,ASSPPFRDRPGRTEAF
TRBJ2-1,TRBV6-1,11,ASRSDSYNEQF
TRBJ2-2,TRBV5-1,13,ASSMGGVHTGELF
TRBJ1-5,TRBV18,11,ASSPQSNQPQH
TRBJ2-7,TRBV5-1,13,ASRGSGAGPYEQY
TRBJ1-2,TRBV15,16,ATSRDRPTRTGIYGYT
TRBJ2-7,TRBV19,15,ASSPSADRAPSYEQY
TRBJ2-5,TRBV11-3,11,ASSQGLKETQY
TRBJ2-5,TRBV30,11,ASSSNLQETQY
TRBJ1-2,TRBV6-1,12,ASSEVAGGYGYT
TRBJ2-3,TRBV5-8,14,ASSLGTGTSTDTQY
TRBJ2-5,TRBV7-2,12,ASSLATGGETQY
TRBJ2-4,TRBV28,13,ASSLSGQGGNIQY
TRBJ2-1,TRBV9,14,ASSVGGTNSYNEQF
TRBJ2-1,TRBV2,12,ASSTTSSYNEQF
TRBJ1-1,TRBV6-6,12,ASSYSTGGFEAF
TRBJ2-3,TRBV28,11,ASRRTGTDTQY
TRBJ1-1,TRBV7-9,12,ASSEGRMNTEAF
TRBJ1-1,TRBV4-1,13,ASSQGEGGNTEAF